Many counts were recorded for the clone carrying this T cell receptor beta chain. Antigen: not known. The CDR3 loop spans 14 amino acids. CDR1 is SGHNT and CDR2 is YYREEE in the germline V gene (reference sequence). Losses at the gene ends were 5 bases for V and 4 bases for J; bases not matched to a gene: 7. Every patient had bone marrow sampled while the disease was active. This entry is derived from a study of read filtering for tumor transcriptome and immune sequencing. Study overall: TCR-mapped reads were about 4.05 to 11 million with IR-seq versus roughly 85 to 1,400 with RNA-seq.

The study, taken as a whole, reports: About 80% of IR-seq clonotypes had a single read, yet these held 3.5% to 4.5% of reads.

From roughly 400 ng of RNA, a library with molecular barcoded alpha/delta and beta/gamma adaptors was made. TCRdb processed the reads anew with MiXCR; each CDR3 protein has one entry. The table has roughly 61,000 distinct CDR3 sequences, about 12% seen once. This sequence was found in a donor aged 40 or older with multiple myeloma. The sample taken for sequencing was a population of CD138-negative cells sorted from bone marrow. The chain uses TRBV5-4 and TRBJ2-3, with TRBD1 identical over 7 bases. The CDR3 sequence: CASRQGVRADTQYF. CDR3 in DNA: TGTGCCAGCAGGCAGGGGGTGCGGGCAGATACGCAGTATTTT.